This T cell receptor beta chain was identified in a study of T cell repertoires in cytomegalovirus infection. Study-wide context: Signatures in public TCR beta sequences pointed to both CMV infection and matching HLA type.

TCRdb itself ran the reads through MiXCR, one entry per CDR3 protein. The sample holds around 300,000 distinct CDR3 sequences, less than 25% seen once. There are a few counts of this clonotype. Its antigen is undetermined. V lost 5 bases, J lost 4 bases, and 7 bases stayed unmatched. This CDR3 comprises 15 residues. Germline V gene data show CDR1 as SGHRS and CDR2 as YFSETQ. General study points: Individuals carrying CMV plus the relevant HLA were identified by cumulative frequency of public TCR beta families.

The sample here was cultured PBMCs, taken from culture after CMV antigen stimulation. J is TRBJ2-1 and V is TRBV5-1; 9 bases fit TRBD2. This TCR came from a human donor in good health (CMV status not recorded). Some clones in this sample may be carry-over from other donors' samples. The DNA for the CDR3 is TGCGCCAGCAGTCGAAGACTAGCGGCTTACAATGAGCAGTTCTTC. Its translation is CASSRRLAAYNEQFF.